The text below deals with one T cell receptor beta chain. Its antigen is currently unknown. The data originate from a study of beta chain features in type 1 diabetes. Whole-study results and caveats: The similarity of naive, central memory and Treg TCRB repertoires appeared greater among patients than among healthy donors. PCR, the amplification step, might favor shorter templates, equally in patients and controls. Lower insertion and higher deletion counts appeared at VDJ junctions in type 1 diabetes patients.

Populations isolated by sorting all had purity greater than 95%. Every isolated RNA sample was fully reverse transcribed, so sequencing captured expressed TCRB transcripts. The data were produced by immunoSEQ multiplex PCR, yet TCRdb's version contains in-frame clones alone and is incomplete. The table records under 900,000 clones, roughly 15% of them present only once. Germline CDR1 is SGHAT and CDR2 is FQNNGV. The CDR3 loop spans 15 amino acids. V dropped 2 bases and J dropped 0 bases, with 9 bases sitting between them. V gene TRBV11-2 combines with J gene TRBJ2-3; TRBD1 is a possible D gene (5 bases). The sequence derives from a woman aged 18 to 35 in good health. The sequencing sample was made of naive CD4+ T cells from blood. The CDR3 loop reads CASSLSTASTDTQYF. CDR3 DNA sequence: TGTGCCAGCAGCTTATCGACAGCAAGCACAGATACGCAGTATTTT.